These T cell receptor beta chains were read from a single sample in a study of beta chain features in type 1 diabetes. Here immunoSEQ multiplex PCR was the method, and the copy in TCRdb shows in-frame clones only, minus some. This sample has about 240,000 clones, with about 15% found just once. The sample taken for sequencing was naive CD4+ T cells from blood. The receptors derive from a man between 25 and 39 years old with type 1 diabetes. Each CDR3 is given with its conserved first and last residue. Clone size appears in some rows only: once, few, many, or a class for an expanded clone.

>TRBV6-1|few|TRBJ2-5
CASSEAHSGTLYETQYF
>TRBV7-9|NA|TRBJ1-1
CASSLAGDRSSGSEAFF
>TRBV18|NA|TRBJ2-1
CASSPPSGYNEQFF
>TRBV6-4|NA|TRBJ1-2
CASSERVGGPYGYTF
>TRBV30|NA|TRBJ1-1
CASDRVNTEAFF
>TRBV9|few|TRBJ2-7
CASSPWSISGYEQYF
>TRBV5-1|NA|TRBJ1-1
CASSLGYEDPEAFF
>TRBV9|NA|TRBJ1-2
CASSVVTGGPGGYTF
>TRBV19|few|TRBJ2-1
CASSSGQDFNEQFF
>TRBV5-4|once|TRBJ2-1
CATSGTSGYNEQFF
>TRBV2|NA|TRBJ1-4
CASSDRGSNEKLFF
>TRBV5-1|NA|TRBJ1-1
CASSLPTANTEAFF
>TRBV9|NA|TRBJ2-2
CASSVESKPYTGELFF
>TRBV7-9|NA|TRBJ1-1
CASSLGLRSVDTEAFF
>TRBV2|NA|TRBJ2-7
CASKTGLATGEQYF
>TRBV5-1|NA|TRBJ1-5
CASSLGEGWGNQPQHF
>TRBV7-9|NA|TRBJ2-3
CASSLGLAGVTDTQYF
>TRBV19|few|TRBJ2-1
CASSTRRNEQFF
>TRBV6-5|few|TRBJ2-7
CASSVGTGWYEQYF
>TRBV19|NA|TRBJ1-5
CASSIQGGQPQHF
>TRBV2|once|TRBJ1-2
CASSGQNYGYTF
>TRBV30|NA|TRBJ2-6
CALTEGLSGANVLTF
>TRBV14|few|TRBJ2-7
CASSQVGRAAEQYF
>TRBV6-1|few|TRBJ2-3
CASRLREADTQYF
>TRBV18|NA|TRBJ2-2
CASSPFSRLTSGGTGELFF
>TRBV6-5|NA|TRBJ2-7
CASRSVTSGLREQYF
>TRBV4-1|NA|TRBJ2-7
CASSQGDSLEQYF
>TRBV21-1|NA|TRBJ2-2
CASSTSGREAGELFF
>TRBV4-1|few|TRBJ1-2
CASSQVQGPSHGYTF
>TRBV29-1|few|TRBJ1-1
CSVRTLNTEAFF
>TRBV7-2|NA|TRBJ2-1
CASSFPGLDNEQFF